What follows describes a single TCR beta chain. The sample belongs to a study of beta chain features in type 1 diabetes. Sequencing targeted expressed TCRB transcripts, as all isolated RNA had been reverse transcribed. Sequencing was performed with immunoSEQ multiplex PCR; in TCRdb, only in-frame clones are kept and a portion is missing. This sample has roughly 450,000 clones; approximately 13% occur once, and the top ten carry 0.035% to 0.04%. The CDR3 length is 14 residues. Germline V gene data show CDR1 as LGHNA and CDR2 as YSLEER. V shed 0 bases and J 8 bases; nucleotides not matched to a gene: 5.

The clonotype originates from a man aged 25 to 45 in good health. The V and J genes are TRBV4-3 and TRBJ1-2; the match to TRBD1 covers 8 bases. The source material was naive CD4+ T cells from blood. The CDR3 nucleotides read TGCGCCAGCAGCCAAGAGCAGGGGGCGGGAGGCTACACCTTC. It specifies CASSQEQGAGGYTF.